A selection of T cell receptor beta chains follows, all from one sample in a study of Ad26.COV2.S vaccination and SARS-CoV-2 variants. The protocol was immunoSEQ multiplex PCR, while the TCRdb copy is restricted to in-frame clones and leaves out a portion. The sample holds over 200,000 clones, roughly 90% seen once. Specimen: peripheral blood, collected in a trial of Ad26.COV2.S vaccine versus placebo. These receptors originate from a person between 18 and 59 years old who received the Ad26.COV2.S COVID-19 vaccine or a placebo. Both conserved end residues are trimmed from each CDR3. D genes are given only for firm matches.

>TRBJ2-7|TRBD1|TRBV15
ATRSWDRSYEQY
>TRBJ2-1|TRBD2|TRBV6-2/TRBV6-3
ASSVAGGEQF
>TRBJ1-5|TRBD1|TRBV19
ASSSGTGVSNQPQH
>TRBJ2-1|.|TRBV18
ASSPPGLGWNEQF
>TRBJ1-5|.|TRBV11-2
ASSTYWHREGLSNQPQH
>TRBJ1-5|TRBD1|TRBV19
ASSPRDRGLNQPQH
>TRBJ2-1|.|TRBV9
ASSAGPNNEQF
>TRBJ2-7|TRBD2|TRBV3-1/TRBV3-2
ASSQGLAGIYEQY
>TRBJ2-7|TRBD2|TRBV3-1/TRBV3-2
ASRSTGWEGEQY
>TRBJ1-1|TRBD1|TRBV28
ASSLLGQGFEAF
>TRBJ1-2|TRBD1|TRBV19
ASSLTGIANYGYT
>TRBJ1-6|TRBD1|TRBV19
ASSTWTGGDNSPLH
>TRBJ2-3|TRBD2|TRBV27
ASSSLAGGITDTQY
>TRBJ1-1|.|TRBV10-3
AISDRGVNEAF
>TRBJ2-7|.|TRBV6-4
ASSAENGYEQY
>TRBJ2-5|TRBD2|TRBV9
ASSVEGSGGAALTQY
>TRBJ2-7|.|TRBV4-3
ASSQDKVSSYEQY
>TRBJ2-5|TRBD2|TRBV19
ASSISLAVQETQY
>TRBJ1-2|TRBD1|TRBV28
ASTPGQGVYGYT
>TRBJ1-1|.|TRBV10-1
ASSMNRNTEAF
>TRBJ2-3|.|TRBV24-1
ATSGAAFFGTDTQY
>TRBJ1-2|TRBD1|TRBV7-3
ASSPGTGSGYT
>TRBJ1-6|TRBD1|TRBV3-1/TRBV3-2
ASSQGQGNSPLH
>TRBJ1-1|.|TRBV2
ASGTLWGNTEAF
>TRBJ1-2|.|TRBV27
ASTSNRANYGYT
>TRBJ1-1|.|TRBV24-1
ATSVGGGEAF
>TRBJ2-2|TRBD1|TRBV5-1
ASRTTGGSGELF
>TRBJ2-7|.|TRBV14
ASSQVGLGPYEQY
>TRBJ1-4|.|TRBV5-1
ASGEGEKLF
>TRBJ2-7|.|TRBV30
ASLGVRGQY
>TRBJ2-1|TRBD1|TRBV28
ASTSPGTGKYNEQF
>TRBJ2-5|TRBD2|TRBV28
ASSFDYLAGDRYQETQY
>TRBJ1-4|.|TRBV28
ASSFRPINEKLF
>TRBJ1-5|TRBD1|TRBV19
ASSTTGVASNQPQH
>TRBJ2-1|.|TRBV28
ASSFLESYNEQF
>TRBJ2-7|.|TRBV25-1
ASSVSRDTEQY
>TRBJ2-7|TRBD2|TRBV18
ASSRLATGTSGGAYEQY
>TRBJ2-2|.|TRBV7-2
ASSLAYGPGELF
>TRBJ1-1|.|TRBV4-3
ASSQDTPSGMNTEAF
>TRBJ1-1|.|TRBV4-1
ASSQMLMSLNTEAF
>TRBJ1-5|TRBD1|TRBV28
ASSSDRGGLSNQPQH
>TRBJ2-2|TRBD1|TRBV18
ASSPQGASGELF
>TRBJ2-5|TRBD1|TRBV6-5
ATRQGVQETQY
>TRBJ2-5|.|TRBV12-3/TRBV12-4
ASSLSGTQY
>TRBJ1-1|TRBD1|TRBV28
ASWSRTGVENTEAF
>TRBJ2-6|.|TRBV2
ASTIRGAGANVLT
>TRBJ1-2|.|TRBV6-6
ASSYSGSSYGYT
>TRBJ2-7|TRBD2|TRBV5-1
ASSLVGEGSYEQY
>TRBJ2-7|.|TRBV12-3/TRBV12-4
ASSLTGPYEQY
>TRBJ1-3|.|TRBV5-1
ASSLAPFSGNTIY
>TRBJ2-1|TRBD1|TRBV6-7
ASSSGQGAYEQF
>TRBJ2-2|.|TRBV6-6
ASSRIQGTGELF
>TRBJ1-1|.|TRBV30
AWSPPGPEAF
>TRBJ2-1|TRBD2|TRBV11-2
ASSHGGSNEQF
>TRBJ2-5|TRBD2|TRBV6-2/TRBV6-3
ASSYGGSYQETQY
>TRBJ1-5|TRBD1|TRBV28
ASSLYGQGGNQPQH
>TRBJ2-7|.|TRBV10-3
AISPATGSSYEQY
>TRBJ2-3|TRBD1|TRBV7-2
ASSSTGVTDTQY
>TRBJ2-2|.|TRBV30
APPPVGDTGELF
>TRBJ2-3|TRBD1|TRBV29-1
SVEGQGTDTQY